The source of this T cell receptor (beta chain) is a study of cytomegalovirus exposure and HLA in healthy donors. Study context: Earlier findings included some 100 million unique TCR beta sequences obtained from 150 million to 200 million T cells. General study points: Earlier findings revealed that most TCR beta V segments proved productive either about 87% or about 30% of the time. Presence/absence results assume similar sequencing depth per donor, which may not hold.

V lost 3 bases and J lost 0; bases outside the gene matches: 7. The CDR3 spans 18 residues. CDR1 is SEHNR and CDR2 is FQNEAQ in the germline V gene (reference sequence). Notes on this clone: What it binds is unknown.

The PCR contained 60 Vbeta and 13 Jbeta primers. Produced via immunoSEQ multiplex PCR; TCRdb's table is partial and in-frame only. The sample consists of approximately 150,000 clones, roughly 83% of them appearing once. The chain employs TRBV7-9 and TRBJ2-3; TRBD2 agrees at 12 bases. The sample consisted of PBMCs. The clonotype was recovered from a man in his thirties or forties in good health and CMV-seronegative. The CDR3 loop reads CASSFLAGGPISTDTQYF. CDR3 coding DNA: TGTGCCAGCAGCTTTCTAGCGGGAGGGCCAATTAGCACAGATACGCAGTATTTT.